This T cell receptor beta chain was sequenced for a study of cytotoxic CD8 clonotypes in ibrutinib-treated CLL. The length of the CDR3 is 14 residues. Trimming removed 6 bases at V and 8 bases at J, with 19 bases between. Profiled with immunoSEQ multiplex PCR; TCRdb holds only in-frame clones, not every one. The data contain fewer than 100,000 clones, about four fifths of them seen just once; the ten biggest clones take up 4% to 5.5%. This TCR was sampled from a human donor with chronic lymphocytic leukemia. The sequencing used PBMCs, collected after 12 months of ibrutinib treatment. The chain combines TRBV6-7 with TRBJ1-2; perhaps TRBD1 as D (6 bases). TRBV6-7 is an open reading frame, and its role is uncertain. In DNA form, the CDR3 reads TGTGCCAGCAGGCCACCCAACGGGGGGCTCGGCTACACCTTC. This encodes CASRPPNGGLGYTF.